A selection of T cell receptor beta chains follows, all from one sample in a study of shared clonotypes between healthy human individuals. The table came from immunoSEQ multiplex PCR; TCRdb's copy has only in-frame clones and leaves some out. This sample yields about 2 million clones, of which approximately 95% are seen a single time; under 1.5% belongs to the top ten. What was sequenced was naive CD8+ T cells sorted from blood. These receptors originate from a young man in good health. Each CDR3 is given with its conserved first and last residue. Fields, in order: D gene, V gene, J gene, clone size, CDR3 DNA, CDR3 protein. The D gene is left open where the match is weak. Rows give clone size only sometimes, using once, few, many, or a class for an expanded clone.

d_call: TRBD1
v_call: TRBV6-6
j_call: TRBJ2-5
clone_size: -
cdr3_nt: TGTGCCAGCAGTTACCCGGGACAGGCGGAGACCCAGTACTTC
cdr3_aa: CASSYPGQAETQYF

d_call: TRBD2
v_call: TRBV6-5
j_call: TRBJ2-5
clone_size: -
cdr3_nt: TGTGCCAGCAGTTACTCCGCGGGGGGAGAGACCCAGTACTTC
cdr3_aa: CASSYSAGGETQYF

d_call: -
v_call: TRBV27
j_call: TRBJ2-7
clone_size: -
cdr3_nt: TGTGCCAGCAGTTTTGGTCGGGAGTTGGCCTACGAGCAGTACTTC
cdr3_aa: CASSFGRELAYEQYF

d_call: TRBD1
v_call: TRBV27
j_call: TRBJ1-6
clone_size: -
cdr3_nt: TGTGCCAGCAGTATGCCTCTGACAGGGGGCGTAGGTTCACCCCTCCACTTT
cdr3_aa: CASSMPLTGGVGSPLHF

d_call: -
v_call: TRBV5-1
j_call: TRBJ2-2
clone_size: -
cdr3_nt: TGCGCCAGCAGCTCACTGAGGGCCGGGGAGCTGTTTTTT
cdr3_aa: CASSSLRAGELFF

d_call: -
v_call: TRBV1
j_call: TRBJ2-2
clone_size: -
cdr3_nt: TGCACCAGCAGCCAAGGAAAAGGGACTAGCGGGGGGCCAAAGGAGCTGTTTTTT
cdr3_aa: CTSSQGKGTSGGPKELFF

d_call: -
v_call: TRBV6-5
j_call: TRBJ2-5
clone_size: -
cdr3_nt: TGTGCCAGCAGGGGAGGCGGATCCCAAGAGACCCAGTACTTC
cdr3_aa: CASRGGGSQETQYF

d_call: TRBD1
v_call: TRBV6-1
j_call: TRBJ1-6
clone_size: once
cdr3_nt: TGTGCCAGCAGTGCAAGGACAGGGCAGCTGAATTCACCCCTCCACTTT
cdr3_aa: CASSARTGQLNSPLHF

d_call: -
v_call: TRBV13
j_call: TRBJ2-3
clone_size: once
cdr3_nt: TGTGCCAGCAGCCCCTTAAGGGAGATGAACACAGATACGCAGTATTTT
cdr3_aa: CASSPLREMNTDTQYF

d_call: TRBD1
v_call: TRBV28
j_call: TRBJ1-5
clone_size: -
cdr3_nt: TGTGCCAGCAGCCTCAGGGGGAGCAATCAGCCCCAGCATTTT
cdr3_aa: CASSLRGSNQPQHF

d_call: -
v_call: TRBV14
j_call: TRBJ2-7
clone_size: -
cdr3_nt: TGTGCCAGCAGCCACAACGTCCCTGAGCAGTACTTC
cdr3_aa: CASSHNVPEQYF

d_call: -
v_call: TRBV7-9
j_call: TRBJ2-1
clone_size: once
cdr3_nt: TGTGCCAGCAGCTTATCAGGGAGTTCCTACAATGAGCAGTTCTTC
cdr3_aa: CASSLSGSSYNEQFF

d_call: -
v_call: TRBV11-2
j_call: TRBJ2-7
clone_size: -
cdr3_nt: TGTGCCAGCAGCCCGCCCAGCCCCTACGAGCAGTACTTC
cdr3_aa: CASSPPSPYEQYF

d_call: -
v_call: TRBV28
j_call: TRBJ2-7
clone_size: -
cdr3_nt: TGTGCCAGCAGTTTAGGAGGGAGCGAGCAGTACTTC
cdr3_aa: CASSLGGSEQYF

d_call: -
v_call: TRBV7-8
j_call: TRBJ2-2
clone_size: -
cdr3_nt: TGTGCCAGCAGCTTAGAACCAACGAACACCGGGGAGCTGTTTTTT
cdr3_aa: CASSLEPTNTGELFF

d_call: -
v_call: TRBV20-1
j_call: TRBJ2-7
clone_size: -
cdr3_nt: TGCAGTGCTAGGCATAGTTATGAGCAGTACTTC
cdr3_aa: CSARHSYEQYF

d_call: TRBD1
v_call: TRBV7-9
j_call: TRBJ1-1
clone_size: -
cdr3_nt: TGTGCCAGCAGCCTCTGGACAGGTAACACTGAAGCTTTCTTT
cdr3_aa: CASSLWTGNTEAFF